The rows below give T cell receptor beta chains drawn from one sample of a study of post-analysis software for immune sequencing data. Via MiXCR, TCRdb re-called the PCR reads, giving one row per CDR3 protein. The table records about 150,000 distinct CDR3 sequences, roughly 30% of them present only once. Sequenced material: blood. The source of these receptors is a girl between 5 and 17 years old with multiple sclerosis. Both conserved end residues are part of each CDR3. A D gene is named only where the DNA matches it firmly. For some rows the clone size is stated as once, few or many, or as a class when expanded; others skip it.

size	D	J	V	DNA	CDR3
many	.	TRBJ2-7	TRBV3-1	TGTGCCAGCAGCCAAGACGGAGTGTCCTACGAGCAGTACTTC	CASSQDGVSYEQYF
many	.	TRBJ2-7	TRBV7-2	TGTGCCAGCAGCCTCCCGGTAGGGAAGCAGTACTTC	CASSLPVGKQYF
many	.	TRBJ1-5	TRBV7-2	TGTGCCAGCAGCGACCAGACCCTCGCCAATCAGCCCCAGCATTTT	CASSDQTLANQPQHF
many	.	TRBJ1-2	TRBV5-1	TGCGCCAGCAGCTTGGAGGGACCCTCGTATGGCTACACCTTC	CASSLEGPSYGYTF
many	TRBD1	TRBJ1-6	TRBV10-2	TGCGCCAGCAGGGGGACAGCCAATAATTCACCCCTCCACTTT	CASRGTANNSPLHF
.	.	TRBJ2-6	TRBV29-1	TGCAGCGTTGTGGAGGGAGGCCGCTCTGGGGTCAACGTCCTGACTTTC	CSVVEGGRSGVNVLTF
many	TRBD1	TRBJ2-1	TRBV4-1	TGCGCCAGCAGCCAAAATGACAGGGGAGATCATGAGCAGTTCTTC	CASSQNDRGDHEQFF
few	.	TRBJ1-2	TRBV16	TGTGCCAGCAGCACCGGGCCGGTGGATGGCTACACCTTC	CASSTGPVDGYTF
many	.	TRBJ1-6	TRBV6-6	TGTGCCAGCAGTTACGGTGTTTTAGGCTCACCCCTCCACTTT	CASSYGVLGSPLHF
.	.	TRBJ2-7	TRBV20-1	TGCAGTGCCTTTAGCTCCTACGAGCAGTACTTC	CSAFSSYEQYF
few	TRBD2	TRBJ2-3	TRBV3-1	TGTGCCAGCAGCCAATTAGCGGGAGGGCCGGCAGATACGCAGTATTTT	CASSQLAGGPADTQYF
.	.	TRBJ1-5	TRBV6-2/TRBV6-3	TGTGCCAGCTCATATTCCAGCAATCAGCCCCAGCATTTT	CASSYSSNQPQHF
.	.	TRBJ1-5	TRBV7-2	TGTGCCAGCAGCTTACAAGCGGTCGATCAGCCCCAGCATTTT	CASSLQAVDQPQHF
many	TRBD1	TRBJ1-4	TRBV27	TGTGCCAGCGCCGGGAGTACAGGGGGAGAAAAACTGTTTTTT	CASAGSTGGEKLFF
few	.	TRBJ2-5	TRBV21-1	TGTGCCAGCAGCAAAGACGAGTACCCAGGGACTAGCGCGGATGAGACCCAGTACTTC	CASSKDEYPGTSADETQYF
few	TRBD1	TRBJ2-1	TRBV24-1	TGTGCCTCGGCCGAGGGACAGGGTCGCAATGAGCAGTTCTTC	CASAEGQGRNEQFF
many	.	TRBJ2-3	TRBV10-3	TGTGCCATCAGTGTAGGAGATAATGATACGCAGTATTTT	CAISVGDNDTQYF
few	.	TRBJ1-6	TRBV9	TGTGCCAGCAGCGTGAGGGGGGTGAGTGGTTCACCCCTCCACTTT	CASSVRGVSGSPLHF
few	TRBD2	TRBJ2-3	TRBV20-1	TGCAGTGCCCGTCGGACTAGAGAAACAGATACGCAGTATTTT	CSARRTRETDTQYF
.	.	TRBJ2-7	TRBV5-1	TGCGCCAGCAGATGGGACTGGGTGGGCTCCTACGAGCAGTACTTC	CASRWDWVGSYEQYF
few	.	TRBJ2-1	TRBV11-1	TGTGCCAGCACTCTAGGGGCCGGGACCCCTCACAATGAGCAGTTCTTC	CASTLGAGTPHNEQFF
.	TRBD1	TRBJ2-5	TRBV4-3	TGCGCCAGCAGCCAGGGGACAGCACAAGAGACCCAGTACTTC	CASSQGTAQETQYF
.	TRBD1	TRBJ1-2	TRBV2	TGTGCCAGCAGTTTCGGACAGGGGGCAGGTGGCTACACCTTC	CASSFGQGAGGYTF
many	TRBD2	TRBJ2-7	TRBV6-6	TGTGCCAGCAGTTACACTAGCGGGCCCATGGTCCCCTACGAGCAGTACTTC	CASSYTSGPMVPYEQYF
few	TRBD1	TRBJ2-5	TRBV25-1	TGTGCCAGCAGTGATTCCGGGACAGGGTACGAGACCCAGTACTTC	CASSDSGTGYETQYF
.	.	TRBJ1-1	TRBV4-1	TGCGCCAGCACCGGGACTTTGAACACTGAAGCTTTCTTT	CASTGTLNTEAFF
many	TRBD1	TRBJ2-6	TRBV12-3/TRBV12-4	TGTGCCAGCGGCCGACAGGGTGGCGCTGGGGCCAACGTCCTGACTTTC	CASGRQGGAGANVLTF
few	TRBD2	TRBJ2-1	TRBV20-1	TGCAGTGCTAGAGTTCGGGGGGGCCGTGGGCAGTTCTTC	CSARVRGGRGQFF
.	.	TRBJ1-4	TRBV12-3/TRBV12-4	TGCGCCAGCAGTTCCCGTCCTTCCTCCACCTCAACTAATGAAAAACTGTTTTTT	CASSSRPSSTSTNEKLFF
.	TRBD1	TRBJ2-7	TRBV29-1	TGCAGCGTTGGGGACAGGGGGCCGTACGAGCAGTACTTC	CSVGDRGPYEQYF
.	TRBD2	TRBJ2-2	TRBV11-2	TGTGCCAGCAGCCCGACTAGCGGGATTTCGGGCACCGGGGAGCTGTTTTTT	CASSPTSGISGTGELFF